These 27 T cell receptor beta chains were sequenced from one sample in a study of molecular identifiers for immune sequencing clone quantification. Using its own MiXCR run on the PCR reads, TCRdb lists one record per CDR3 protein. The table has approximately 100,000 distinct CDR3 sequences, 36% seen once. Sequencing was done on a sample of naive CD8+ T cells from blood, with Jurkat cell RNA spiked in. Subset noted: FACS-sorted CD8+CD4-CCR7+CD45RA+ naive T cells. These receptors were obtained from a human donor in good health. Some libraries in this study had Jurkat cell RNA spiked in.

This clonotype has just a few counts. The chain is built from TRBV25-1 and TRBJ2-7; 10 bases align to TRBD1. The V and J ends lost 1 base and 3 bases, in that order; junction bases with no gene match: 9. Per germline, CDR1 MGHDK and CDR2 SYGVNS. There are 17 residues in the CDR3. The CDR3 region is CASSELGWGQGYYEQYF. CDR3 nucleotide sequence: TGTGCCAGCAGTGAATTAGGATGGGGACAGGGGTACTACGAGCAGTACTTC.

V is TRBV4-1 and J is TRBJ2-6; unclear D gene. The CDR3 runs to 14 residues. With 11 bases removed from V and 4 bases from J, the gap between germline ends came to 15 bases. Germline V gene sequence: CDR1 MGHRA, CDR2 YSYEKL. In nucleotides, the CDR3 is TGCGCCTCGAAGCAACCACTCGGGGCCAACGTCCTGACTTTC. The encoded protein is CASKQPLGANVLTF.

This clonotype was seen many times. CDR3 nucleotide sequence: TGTGCCAGCAGCCCCAGGGACGTCTCCACAGATACGCAGTATTTT. As protein: CASSPRDVSTDTQYF. The V call is TRBV7-9, the J call TRBJ2-3; the D gene could be TRBD1 or TRBD2 (5 bases each). The CDR3 has 15 residues. V was cut by 5 bases and J by 2 bases, with 14 bases left in between. Per the germline V gene, CDR1 is SEHNR and CDR2 is FQNEAQ (reference sequence).

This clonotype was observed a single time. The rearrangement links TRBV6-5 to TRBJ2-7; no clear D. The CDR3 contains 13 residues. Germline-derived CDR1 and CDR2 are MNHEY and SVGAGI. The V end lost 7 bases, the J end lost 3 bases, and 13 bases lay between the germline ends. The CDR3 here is CASICPWSYEQYF. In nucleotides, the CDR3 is TGTGCCAGCATTTGTCCCTGGAGCTACGAGCAGTACTTC.

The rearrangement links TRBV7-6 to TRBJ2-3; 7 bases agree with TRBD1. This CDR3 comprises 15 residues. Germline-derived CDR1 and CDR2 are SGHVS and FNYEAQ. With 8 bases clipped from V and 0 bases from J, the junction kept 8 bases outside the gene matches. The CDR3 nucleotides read TGTGCCAGCCAACCCGGGACAGCTAGCACAGATACGCAGTATTTT. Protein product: CASQPGTASTDTQYF.

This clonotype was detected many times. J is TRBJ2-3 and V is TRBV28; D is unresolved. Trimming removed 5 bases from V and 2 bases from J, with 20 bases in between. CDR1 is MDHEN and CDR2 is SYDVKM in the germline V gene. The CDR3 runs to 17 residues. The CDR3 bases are TGTGCCAGCAGTATCCCGAAAGTCCCCAAATCCACAGATACGCAGTATTTT. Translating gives CASSIPKVPKSTDTQYF.

The CDR3 nucleotides read TGTGCCAGCAGCCAAGTACAGGGGGATGGCTACGAGCAGTACTTC. Protein product: CASSQVQGDGYEQYF. The chain carries TRBV14 and TRBJ2-7, with TRBD1 matching 8 bases. J gave up 3 bases and V 1 base, and 5 bases lay outside the gene matches. This CDR3 is built from 15 residues. CDR1 and CDR2 from the germline V gene are SGHDN and FVKESK. The variable domain in full, with the rest retrieved from reference TRBV14 and TRBJ2-7, is EAGVTQFPSHSVIEKGQTVTLRCDPISGHDNLYWYRRVMGKEIKFLLHFVKESKQDESGMPNNRFLAERTGGTYSTLKVQPAELEDSGVYFCASSQVQGDGYEQYFGPGTRLTVT.

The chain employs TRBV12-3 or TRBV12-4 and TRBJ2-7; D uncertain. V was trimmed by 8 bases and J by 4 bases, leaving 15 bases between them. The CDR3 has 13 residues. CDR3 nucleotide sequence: TGTGCCAGCTGCTTAGGGCCAGGATACGAGCAGTACTTC. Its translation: CASCLGPGYEQYF.

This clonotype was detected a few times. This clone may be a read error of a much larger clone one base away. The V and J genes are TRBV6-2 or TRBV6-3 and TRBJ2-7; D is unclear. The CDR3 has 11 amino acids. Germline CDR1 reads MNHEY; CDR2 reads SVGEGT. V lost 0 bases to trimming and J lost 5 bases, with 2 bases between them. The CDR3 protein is CASSYSNEQYF. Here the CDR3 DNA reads TGTGCCAGCAGTTACTCGAACGAGCAGTACTTC.

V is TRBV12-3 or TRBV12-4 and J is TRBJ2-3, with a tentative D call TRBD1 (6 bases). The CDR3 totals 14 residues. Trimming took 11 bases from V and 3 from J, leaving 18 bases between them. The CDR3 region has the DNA TGTGCCGTCAACCGTGGCAGGGGAACAGATACGCAGTATTTT. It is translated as CAVNRGRGTDTQYF.

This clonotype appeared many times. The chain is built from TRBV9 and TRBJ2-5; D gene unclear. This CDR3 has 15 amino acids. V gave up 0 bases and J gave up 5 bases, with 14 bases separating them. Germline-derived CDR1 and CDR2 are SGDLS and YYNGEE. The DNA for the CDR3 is TGTGCCAGCAGCGTAGCCGGTACCGCGGCGGAGACCCAGTACTTC. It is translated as CASSVAGTAAETQYF.

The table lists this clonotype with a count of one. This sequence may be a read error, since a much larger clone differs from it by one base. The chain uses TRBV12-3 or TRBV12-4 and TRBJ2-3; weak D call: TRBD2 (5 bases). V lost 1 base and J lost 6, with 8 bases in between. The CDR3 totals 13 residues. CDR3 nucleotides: TGTGCCAGCAGTTTAGGAGGGCGCGATACGCAGTATTTT. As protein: CASSLGGRDTQYF.

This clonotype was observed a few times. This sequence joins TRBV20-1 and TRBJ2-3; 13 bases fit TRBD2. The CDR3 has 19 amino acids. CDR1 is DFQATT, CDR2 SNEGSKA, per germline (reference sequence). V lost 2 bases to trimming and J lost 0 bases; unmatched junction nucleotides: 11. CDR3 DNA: TGCAGTGCTAGAAAGGGGGGGACTAGCGGGGATTCTAGCACAGATACGCAGTATTTT. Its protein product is CSARKGGTSGDSSTDTQYF.

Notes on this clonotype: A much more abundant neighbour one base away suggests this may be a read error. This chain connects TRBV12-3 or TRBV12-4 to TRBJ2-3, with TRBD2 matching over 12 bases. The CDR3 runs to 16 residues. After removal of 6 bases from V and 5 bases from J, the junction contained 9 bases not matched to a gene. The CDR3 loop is CASRSSSGRDLDTQYF. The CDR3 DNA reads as TGTGCCAGCAGATCCTCTAGCGGGAGGGATTTAGATACGCAGTATTTT.

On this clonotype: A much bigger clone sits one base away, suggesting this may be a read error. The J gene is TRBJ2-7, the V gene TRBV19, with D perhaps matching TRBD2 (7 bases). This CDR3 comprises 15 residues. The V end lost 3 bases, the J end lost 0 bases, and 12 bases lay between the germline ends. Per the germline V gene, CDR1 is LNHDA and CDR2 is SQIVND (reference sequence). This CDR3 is CASSMGGGASYEQYF. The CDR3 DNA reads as TGTGCCAGTAGTATGGGCGGGGGCGCCTCCTACGAGCAGTACTTC. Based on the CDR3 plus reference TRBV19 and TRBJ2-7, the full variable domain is DGGITQSPKYLFRKEGQNVTLSCEQNLNHDAMYWYRQDPGQGLRLIYYSQIVNDFQKGDIAEGYSVSREKKESFPLTVTSAQKNPTAFYLCASSMGGGASYEQYFGPGTRLTVT.

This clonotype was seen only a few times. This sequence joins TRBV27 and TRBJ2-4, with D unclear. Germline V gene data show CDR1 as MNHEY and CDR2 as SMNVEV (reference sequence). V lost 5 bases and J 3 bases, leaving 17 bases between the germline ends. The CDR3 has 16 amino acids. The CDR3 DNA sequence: TGTGCCAGCAGTCTCGGACCCCCCGCCTTCAAAAACATTCAGTACTTC. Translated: CASSLGPPAFKNIQYF.

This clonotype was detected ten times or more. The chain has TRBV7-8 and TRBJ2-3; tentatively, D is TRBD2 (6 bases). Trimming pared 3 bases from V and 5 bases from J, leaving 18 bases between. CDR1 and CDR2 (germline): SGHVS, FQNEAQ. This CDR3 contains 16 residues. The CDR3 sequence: CASSFWAGSGEDTQYF. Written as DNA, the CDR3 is TGTGCCAGCAGCTTTTGGGCGGGATCCGGTGAAGATACGCAGTATTTT.

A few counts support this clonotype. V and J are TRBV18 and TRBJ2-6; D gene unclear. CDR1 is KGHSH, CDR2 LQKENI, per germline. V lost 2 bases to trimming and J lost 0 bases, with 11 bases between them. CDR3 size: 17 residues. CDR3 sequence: CASSPRAARSGANVLTF. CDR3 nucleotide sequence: TGTGCCAGCTCACCAAGGGCAGCTCGCTCTGGGGCCAACGTCCTGACTTTC.

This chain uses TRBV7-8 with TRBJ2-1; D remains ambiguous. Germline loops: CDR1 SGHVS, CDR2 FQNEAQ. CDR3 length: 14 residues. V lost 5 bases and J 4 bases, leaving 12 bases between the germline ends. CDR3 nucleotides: TGTGCCAGCAGCCGAACTTGCGAATACAATGAGCAGTTCTTC. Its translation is CASSRTCEYNEQFF.

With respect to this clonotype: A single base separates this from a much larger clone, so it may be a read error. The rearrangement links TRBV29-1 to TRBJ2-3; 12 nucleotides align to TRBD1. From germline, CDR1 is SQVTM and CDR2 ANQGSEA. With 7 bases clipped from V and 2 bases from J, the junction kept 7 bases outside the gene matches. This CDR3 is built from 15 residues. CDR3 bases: TGCAGCGCGGCTGGGACAGGGGGCCCCACAGATACGCAGTATTTT. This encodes CSAAGTGGPTDTQYF.

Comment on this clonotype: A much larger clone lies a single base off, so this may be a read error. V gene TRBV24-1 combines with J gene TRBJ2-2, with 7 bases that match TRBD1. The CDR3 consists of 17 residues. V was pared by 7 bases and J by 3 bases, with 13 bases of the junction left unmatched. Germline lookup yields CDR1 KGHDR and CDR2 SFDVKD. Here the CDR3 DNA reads TGTGCCACCAGAGTGCCCATTCGGGACAGCGACACCGGGGAGCTGTTTTTT. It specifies CATRVPIRDSDTGELFF.

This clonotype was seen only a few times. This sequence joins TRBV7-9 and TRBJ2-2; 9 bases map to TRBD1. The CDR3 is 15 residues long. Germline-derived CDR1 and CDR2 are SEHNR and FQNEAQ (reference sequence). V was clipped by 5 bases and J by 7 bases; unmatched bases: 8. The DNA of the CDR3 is TGTGCCAGCAGCCGCCCGGGACAGGGTAACGGGGAGCTGTTTTTT. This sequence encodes CASSRPGQGNGELFF.

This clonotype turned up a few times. The CDR3 here is CASSLGTPRGYEQYF. CDR3 DNA: TGTGCCAGCAGCTTAGGCACTCCAAGGGGATACGAGCAGTACTTC. The chain links TRBV11-2 to TRBJ2-7, with TRBD1 as a possible D gene (5 bases). Per the germline V gene, CDR1 is SGHAT and CDR2 is FQNNGV. V was trimmed by 1 base and J by 4 bases, leaving 14 bases between them. The CDR3 has 15 residues.

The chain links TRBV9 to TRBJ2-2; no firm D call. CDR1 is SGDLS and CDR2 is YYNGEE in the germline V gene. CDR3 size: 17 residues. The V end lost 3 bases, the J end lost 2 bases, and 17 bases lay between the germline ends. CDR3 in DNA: TGTGCCAGCAGCGCGAGGCCTAGTAGGATCAACACCGGGGAGCTGTTTTTT. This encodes CASSARPSRINTGELFF.

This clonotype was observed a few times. DNA for the CDR3: TGTGCCAGCAGAACGACAGGGGCGATTGAGACCCAGTACTTC. It encodes CASRTTGAIETQYF. The chain employs TRBV28 and TRBJ2-5; 8 bases agree with TRBD1. V gave up 6 bases and J gave up 5 bases; unmatched junction bases: 8. The V gene's germline CDR1 is MDHEN and CDR2 SYDVKM. CDR3 length equals 14 residues.

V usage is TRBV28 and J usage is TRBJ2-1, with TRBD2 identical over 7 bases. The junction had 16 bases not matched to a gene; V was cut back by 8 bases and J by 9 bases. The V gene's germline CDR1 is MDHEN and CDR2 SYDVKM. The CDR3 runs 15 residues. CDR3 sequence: CASRPPGGRSGEQFF. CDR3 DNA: TGTGCCAGCCGCCCCCCGGGCGGGAGAAGTGGTGAGCAGTTCTTC. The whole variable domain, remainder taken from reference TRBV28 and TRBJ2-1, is DVKVTQSSRYLVKRTGEKVFLECVQDMDHENMFWYRQDPGLGLRLIYFSYDVKMKEKGDIPEGYSVSREKKERFSLILESASTNQTSMYLCASRPPGGRSGEQFFGPGTRLTVL.

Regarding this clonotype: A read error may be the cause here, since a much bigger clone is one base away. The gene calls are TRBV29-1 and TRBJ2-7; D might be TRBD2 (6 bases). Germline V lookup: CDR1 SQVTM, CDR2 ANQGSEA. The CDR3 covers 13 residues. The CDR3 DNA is TGCAGCGTGATAAAGAGGGACTCTGGCGAGCGGTACTTC. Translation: CSVIKRDSGERYF.